The 4 T cell receptor beta chains reported below all come from one sample, sequenced in a study of blood T cells in healthy people across ages. It was with a sample-barcoded 5' primer and a J-beta primer mix that a second PCR of roughly 7 to 12 cycles was run. From the 5' RACE reads, TCRdb called clonotypes with MiXCR, one entry per CDR3 protein. The sample contains some 1.5 million distinct CDR3 sequences, roughly two fifths of which appear only once. The sample taken for sequencing was blood. The source of these receptors is a woman between 18 and 29 years old in good health.

This rearrangement joins TRBV29-1 to TRBJ1-5; D ambiguous. The CDR3 is 10 residues long. Trimming left V 5 bases short and J 6 bases short, with 5 bases between. The germline CDR1 and CDR2 sequences are SQVTM and ANQGSEA. CDR3 loop: CSVSFQPQHF. Here the CDR3 DNA reads TGCAGCGTTTCTTTTCAGCCCCAGCATTTT.

Only a few counts were recorded for this clonotype. The V call is TRBV7-2, the J call TRBJ2-6; D unclear. Per germline, CDR1 SGHTA and CDR2 FQGNSA. Trimming removed 2 bases at V and 0 bases at J, with 5 bases between. CDR3 length: 15 residues. CDR3 protein: CASSLRISGANVLTF. The CDR3 DNA is TGTGCCAGCAGCTTAAGAATCTCTGGGGCCAACGTCCTGACTTTC.

This clonotype was counted between two and nine times. V and J are TRBV7-2 and TRBJ1-6; D remains ambiguous. CDR1 is SGHTA, CDR2 FQGNSA, per germline. V was trimmed by 9 bases and J by 7 bases, leaving 13 bases between them. The CDR3 totals 13 residues. CDR3 nucleotide sequence: TGTGCCAGTTTGAGGTTTTGGAATTCACCCCTCCACTTT. This encodes CASLRFWNSPLHF. The full variable domain, rest sourced from reference TRBV7-2 and TRBJ1-6, is GAGVSQSPSNKVTEKGKDVELRCDPISGHTALYWYRQSLGQGLEFLIYFQGNSAPDKSGLPSDRFSAERTGGSVSTLTIQRTQQEDSAVYLCASLRFWNSPLHFGNGTRLTVT.

This chain links TRBV20-1 with TRBJ2-7; D gene unclear. The germline CDR1 and CDR2 sequences are DFQATT and SNEGSKA (reference sequence). The CDR3 has 14 residues. Trimming took off 0 bases at V and 2 bases at J, with 11 bases between the two ends. The CDR3 DNA is TGCAGTGCTAGAGATCATGGCAGAACCTACGAGCAGTACTTC. Translating gives CSARDHGRTYEQYF.